These 5 T cell receptor beta chains were all obtained from the same sample, sequenced in a study of molecular identifiers for immune sequencing clone quantification. MiXCR, applied by TCRdb to the PCR reads, yields one record per CDR3 protein. There are 35,000 to 45,000 distinct CDR3 sequences in the sample; roughly 18% occur only once, and 6.7% lies in the top ten. The sequenced material came from naive CD8+ T cells from blood, with Jurkat cell RNA spiked in. Subset specified: FACS-sorted CD8+CD4-CCR7+CD45RA+ naive T cells. The source of these receptors is a human donor in good health. Some libraries in this study had Jurkat cell RNA spiked in.

This clonotype was recorded at least ten times. This rearrangement joins TRBV4-1 to TRBJ2-1; 7 bases line up with TRBD2. CDR1 is MGHRA, CDR2 YSYEKL, per germline. The CDR3 totals 15 residues. V lost 4 bases to trimming and J lost 6 bases; unmatched junction nucleotides: 9. Written as DNA, the CDR3 is TGCGCCAGCAGCCCCGAGGAGCGGGACCTCAATGAGCAGTTCTTC. Amino acids: CASSPEERDLNEQFF.

This clonotype was recorded at least ten times. J is TRBJ2-4 and V is TRBV6-5, with 9 bases aligning to TRBD2. The CDR3 is 16 residues long. Per the germline V gene, CDR1 is MNHEY and CDR2 is SVGAGI. V lost 5 bases, J lost 1 base, and 6 bases stayed unmatched. CDR3 in amino acids: CASSLAGLGAKNIQYF. CDR3 in DNA: TGTGCCAGCAGTCTAGCGGGACTGGGGGCCAAAAACATTCAGTACTTC.

This clonotype was observed at least ten times. The chain has TRBV4-3 and TRBJ2-5; the match to TRBD2 covers 9 bases. Germline trimming cut 3 bases from V and 3 bases from J; bases unmatched to any gene: 5. The CDR3 has 15 amino acids. Germline V gene sequence: CDR1 LGHNA, CDR2 YSLEER. The CDR3 nucleotides read TGCGCCAGCAGCCACGTAAGACTAGCGGAAGAGACCCAGTACTTC. It encodes CASSHVRLAEETQYF.

This clonotype has a count of ten or more. The rearrangement uses TRBV6-5 and TRBJ2-7, with D possibly being TRBD1 (5 bases). With 5 bases removed from V and 2 bases from J, the gap between germline ends came to 10 bases. The CDR3 sequence is 13 residues long. Germline loops: CDR1 MNHEY, CDR2 SVGAGI. The CDR3 DNA reads TGTGCCAGCAGTCTAACAGGAGCCTACGAGCAGTACTTC. Its translation: CASSLTGAYEQYF.

The chain links TRBV4-3 to TRBJ2-7; 8 bases agree with TRBD1. The germline gives CDR1 LGHNA, CDR2 YSLEER. The CDR3 runs to 16 residues. Unmatched junction bases numbered 4, after V lost 0 bases and J lost 0 bases. The CDR3 sequence: CASSQETGVPSYEQYF. The CDR3 coding sequence is TGCGCCAGCAGCCAAGAGACAGGGGTGCCCTCCTACGAGCAGTACTTC.